These T cell receptor beta chains were read from a single sample in a study of blood T cell repertoires in COVID-19. Assay: immunoSEQ multiplex PCR; the TCRdb copy retains only in-frame clones and omits some. The repertoire consists of under 150,000 clones, with 70% to 90% occurring once and the leading ten covering under 9%. Sequenced: peripheral blood. The receptors were gathered from a woman between 65 and 79 years old who had recovered from COVID-19. CDR3s include the opening cysteine and the closing phenylalanine or tryptophan. Each record gives: V gene, J gene, CDR3 protein.

V: TRBV2
J: TRBJ1-2
CDR3: CASSGDNFYGYTF

V: TRBV6-2/TRBV6-3
J: TRBJ2-7
CDR3: CASSGTSRDYYEQYF

V: TRBV27
J: TRBJ2-7
CDR3: CASRTGMGSGLRYEQYF

V: TRBV4-3
J: TRBJ1-2
CDR3: CASSQGAAVVTNGYTF

V: TRBV18
J: TRBJ1-6
CDR3: CASSPPGGNYNSPLHF

V: TRBV4-1
J: TRBJ2-1
CDR3: CASSQVRDSQFF

V: TRBV18
J: TRBJ1-1
CDR3: CASSPQWRRGSTEAFF

V: TRBV19
J: TRBJ1-1
CDR3: CASSKTGGRTEAFF

V: TRBV30
J: TRBJ1-2
CDR3: CAWSQDREEAYTF

V: TRBV6-1
J: TRBJ2-5
CDR3: CASSGPLGTGGGKTQYF

V: TRBV7-3
J: TRBJ1-2
CDR3: CASSPTRTGLYGYTF

V: TRBV29-1
J: TRBJ2-3
CDR3: CSVVETDTQYF

V: TRBV6-2/TRBV6-3
J: TRBJ1-2
CDR3: CASSYVLEYGYTF

V: TRBV7-5
J: TRBJ1-4
CDR3: CVRSLVRERDLELFF

V: TRBV7-9
J: TRBJ2-3
CDR3: CASSPRLAGRRDTQYF

V: TRBV12-2
J: TRBJ2-7
CDR3: CASRPSGQTYEQYF

V: TRBV5-5
J: TRBJ2-5
CDR3: CASSYYQETQYF

V: TRBV5-1
J: TRBJ2-7
CDR3: CASSLGAGERSEQYF

V: TRBV27
J: TRBJ2-2
CDR3: CASRPRQSPTGELFF

V: TRBV4-3
J: TRBJ2-1
CDR3: CASSQVGSIREQFF

V: TRBV14
J: TRBJ2-7
CDR3: CASSQVYRGYEQYF

V: TRBV5-1
J: TRBJ2-3
CDR3: CASSHGGAGTDTQYF

V: TRBV15
J: TRBJ1-5
CDR3: CATSGRDTYSNQPQHF

V: TRBV6-1
J: TRBJ2-7
CDR3: CASSEEVMRFLYEQYF

V: TRBV9
J: TRBJ1-2
CDR3: CASSSRTPYGYTF

V: TRBV18
J: TRBJ2-7
CDR3: CASSESGTGVGQYF

V: TRBV5-4
J: TRBJ2-3
CDR3: CASSFQSGQGIDTQYF

V: TRBV7-9
J: TRBJ1-4
CDR3: CASSFLREKLFF

V: TRBV24-1
J: TRBJ2-5
CDR3: CATSDYQETQYF

V: TRBV2
J: TRBJ2-3
CDR3: CASRKREGPNTQYF

V: TRBV2
J: TRBJ1-1
CDR3: CASSTTGQLEAFF

V: TRBV28
J: TRBJ2-7
CDR3: CASTLTGEVGYEQYF

V: TRBV21-1
J: TRBJ2-1
CDR3: CASSKGEGRRYHEQFF

V: TRBV20-1
J: TRBJ2-1
CDR3: CSASTSGRWYNEQFF

V: TRBV5-8
J: TRBJ1-3
CDR3: CASSFRTPGNTIYF

V: TRBV15
J: TRBJ1-3
CDR3: CATRRAATYSGNTIYF

V: TRBV10-2
J: TRBJ1-5
CDR3: CASSPSGYNQPQHF

V: TRBV9
J: TRBJ2-3
CDR3: CASSVTGHTDTQYF

V: TRBV6-5
J: TRBJ2-7
CDR3: CASSPASYEQYF

V: TRBV6-1
J: TRBJ1-1
CDR3: CASSSKVQTGTEAFF

V: TRBV27
J: TRBJ2-1
CDR3: CASSSQPLSLEQFF

V: TRBV27
J: TRBJ1-5
CDR3: CASRYTGGRGQPQHF

V: TRBV4-3
J: TRBJ2-3
CDR3: CASSPIGGGVTDTQYF

V: TRBV5-5
J: TRBJ2-3
CDR3: CASRHGGITDTQYF

V: TRBV11-2
J: TRBJ1-1
CDR3: CASSLLAGRGAFF

V: TRBV4-3
J: TRBJ2-5
CDR3: CASSQDLAGRETQYF

V: TRBV18
J: TRBJ1-2
CDR3: CASSMTGSGYTF

V: TRBV7-3
J: TRBJ2-2
CDR3: CASSPGTGFSAGELFF

V: TRBV15
J: TRBJ2-1
CDR3: CATRSRGLYNEQFF

V: TRBV4-2
J: TRBJ1-4
CDR3: CASSPRSPNEKLFF

V: TRBV5-1
J: TRBJ2-5
CDR3: CASSTGLPQETQYF

V: TRBV7-3
J: TRBJ2-1
CDR3: CASSLIGASSYNEQFF

V: TRBV5-1
J: TRBJ1-5
CDR3: CASSLAGTDQPQHF

V: TRBV10-2
J: TRBJ2-3
CDR3: CASSETGGRGFTDTQYF

V: TRBV5-5
J: TRBJ2-3
CDR3: CASSRIGGGAGTDTQYF

V: TRBV19
J: TRBJ1-1
CDR3: CASSPQRNTEAFF